This passage covers 3 T cell receptor beta chains from one sample sequenced in a study of shared clonotypes between healthy human individuals. Data came from immunoSEQ multiplex PCR; TCRdb stores just in-frame clones and leaves some out. Of around 2.1 million clones listed, about 94% are singletons. The sequencing input was naive CD4+ T cells sorted from blood. As for subset: CD45RA+ positively selected. These receptors all come from a young man in good health.

The V call is TRBV5-1, the J call TRBJ1-3; 9 bases map to TRBD1. The CDR3 length is 15 residues. Per the germline V gene, CDR1 is SGHRS and CDR2 is YFSETQ. V dropped 4 bases and J dropped 4; count of bases not matched to a gene: 6. CDR3 loop: CASSRDRASGNTIYF. The DNA for the CDR3 is TGCGCCAGCAGCCGGGACAGGGCTTCGGGAAACACCATATATTTT. The entire variable domain, with the rest obtained from reference TRBV5-1 and TRBJ1-3, is as follows: KAGVTQTPRYLIKTRGQQVTLSCSPISGHRSVSWYQQTPGQGLQFLFEYFSETQRNKGNFPGRFSGRQFSNSRSEMNVSTLELGDSALYLCASSRDRASGNTIYFGEGSWLTVV.

This chain links TRBV5-4 with TRBJ1-4; unclear D gene. The CDR3 covers 14 residues. Germline loops: CDR1 SGHNT, CDR2 YYREEE (reference sequence). V lost 3 bases and J 3 bases, leaving 9 bases between the germline ends. CDR3 nucleotide sequence: TGTGCCAGCAGCTCCGGGCCGTCTAATGAAAAACTGTTTTTT. It is translated as CASSSGPSNEKLFF. The full variable domain, completed using reference TRBV5-4 and TRBJ1-4, is ETGVTQSPTHLIKTRGQQVTLRCSSQSGHNTVSWYQQALGQGPQFIFQYYREEENGRGNFPPRFSGLQFPNYSSELNVNALELDDSALYLCASSSGPSNEKLFFGSGTQLSVL.

The chain carries TRBV7-6 and TRBJ1-6, with D unresolved. CDR3 length: 15 residues. Trimming took 5 bases from V and 5 from J, leaving 13 bases between them. Germline V CDR1 and CDR2: SGHVS, FNYEAQ. CDR3 region: CASSLGNKDNSPLHF. CDR3 bases: TGTGCCAGCAGCCTCGGAAACAAGGATAATTCACCCCTCCACTTT.